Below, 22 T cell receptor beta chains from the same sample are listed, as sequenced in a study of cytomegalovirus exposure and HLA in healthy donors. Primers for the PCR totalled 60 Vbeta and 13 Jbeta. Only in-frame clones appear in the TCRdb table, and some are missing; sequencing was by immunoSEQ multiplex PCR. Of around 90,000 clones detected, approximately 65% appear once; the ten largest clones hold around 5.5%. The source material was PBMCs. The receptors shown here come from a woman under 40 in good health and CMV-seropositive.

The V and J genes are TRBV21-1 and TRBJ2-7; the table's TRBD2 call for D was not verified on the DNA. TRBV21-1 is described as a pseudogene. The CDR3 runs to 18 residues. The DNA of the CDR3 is TGTGCCAGCAGCAACCCCGAGGGGGGGACGCACAGCTCCTACGAGCAGTACTTC. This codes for CASSNPEGGTHSSYEQYF.

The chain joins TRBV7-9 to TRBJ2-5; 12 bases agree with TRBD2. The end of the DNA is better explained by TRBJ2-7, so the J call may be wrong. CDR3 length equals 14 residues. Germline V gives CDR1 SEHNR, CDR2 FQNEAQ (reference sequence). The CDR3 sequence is CATQGLAGSYEQYF. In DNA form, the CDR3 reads TGTGCCACCCAGGGACTAGCGGGCTCCTACGAGCAGTACTTC.

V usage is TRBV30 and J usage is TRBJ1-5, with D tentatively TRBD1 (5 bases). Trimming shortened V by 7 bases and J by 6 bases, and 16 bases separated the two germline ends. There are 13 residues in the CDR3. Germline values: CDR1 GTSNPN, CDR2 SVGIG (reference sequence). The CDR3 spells CAYRKGQGQPQHF. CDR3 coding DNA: TGTGCCTACCGCAAGGGCCAGGGTCAGCCCCAGCATTTT.

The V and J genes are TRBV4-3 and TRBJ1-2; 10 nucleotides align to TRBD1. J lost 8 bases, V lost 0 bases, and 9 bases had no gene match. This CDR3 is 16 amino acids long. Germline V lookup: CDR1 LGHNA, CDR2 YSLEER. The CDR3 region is CASSQDRQGAARGYTF. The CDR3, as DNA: TGCGCCAGCAGCCAAGATCGACAGGGGGCGGCTAGAGGCTACACCTTC.

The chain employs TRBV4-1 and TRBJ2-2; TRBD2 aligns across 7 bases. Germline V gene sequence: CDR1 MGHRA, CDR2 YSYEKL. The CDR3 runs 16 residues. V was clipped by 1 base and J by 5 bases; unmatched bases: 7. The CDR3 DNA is TGCGCCAGCAGCCAAGTACGCGGGGGAGGGACCGGGGAGCTGTTTTTT. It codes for CASSQVRGGGTGELFF.

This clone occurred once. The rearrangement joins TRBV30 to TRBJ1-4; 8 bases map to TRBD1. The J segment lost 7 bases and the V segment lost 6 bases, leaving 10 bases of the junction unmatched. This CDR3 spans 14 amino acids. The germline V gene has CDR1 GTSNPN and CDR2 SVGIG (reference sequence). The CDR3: CACYTQGAPEKLFF. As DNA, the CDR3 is TGTGCCTGCTACACCCAGGGGGCGCCTGAAAAACTGTTTTTT.

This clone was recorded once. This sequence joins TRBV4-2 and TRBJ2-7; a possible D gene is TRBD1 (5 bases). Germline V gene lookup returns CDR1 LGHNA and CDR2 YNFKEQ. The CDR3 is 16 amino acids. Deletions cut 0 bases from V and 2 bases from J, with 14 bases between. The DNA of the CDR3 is TGTGCCAGCAGCCAAGATGCCAGGGTCTCACCCTACGAGCAGTACTTC. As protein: CASSQDARVSPYEQYF.

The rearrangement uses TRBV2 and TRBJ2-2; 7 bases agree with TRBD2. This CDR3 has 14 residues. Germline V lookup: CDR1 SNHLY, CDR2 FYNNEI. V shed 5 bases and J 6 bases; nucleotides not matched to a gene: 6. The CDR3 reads CASSPLGLAGELFF. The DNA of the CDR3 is TGTGCCAGCAGTCCACTTGGACTAGCCGGGGAGCTGTTTTTT.

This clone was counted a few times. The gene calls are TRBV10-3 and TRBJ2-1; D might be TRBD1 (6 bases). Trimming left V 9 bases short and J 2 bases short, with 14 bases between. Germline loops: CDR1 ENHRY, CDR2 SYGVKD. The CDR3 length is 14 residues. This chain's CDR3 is CAMGAMGAYNEQFF. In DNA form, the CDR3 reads TGTGCCATGGGGGCTATGGGCGCCTACAATGAGCAGTTCTTC.

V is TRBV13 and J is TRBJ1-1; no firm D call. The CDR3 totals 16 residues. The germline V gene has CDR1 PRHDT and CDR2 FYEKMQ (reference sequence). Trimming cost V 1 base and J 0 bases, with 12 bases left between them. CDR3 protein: CASSLVNGLMNTEAFF. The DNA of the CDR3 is TGTGCCAGCAGCTTAGTTAACGGACTTATGAACACTGAAGCTTTCTTT.

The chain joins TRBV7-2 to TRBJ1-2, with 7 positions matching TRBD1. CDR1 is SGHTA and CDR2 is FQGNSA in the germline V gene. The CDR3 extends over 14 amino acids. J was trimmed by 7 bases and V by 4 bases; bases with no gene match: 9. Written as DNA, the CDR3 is TGTGCCAGCAGCTCACGGTCGGGGACAGCTGGCTACACCTTC. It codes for CASSSRSGTAGYTF.

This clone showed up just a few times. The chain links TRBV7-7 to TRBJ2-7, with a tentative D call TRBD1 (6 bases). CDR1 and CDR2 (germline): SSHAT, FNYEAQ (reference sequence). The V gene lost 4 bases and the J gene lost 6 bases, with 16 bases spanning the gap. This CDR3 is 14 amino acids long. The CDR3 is CASSSRGGQPEQYF. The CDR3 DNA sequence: TGTGCCAGCAGCTCCAGGGGTGGGCAGCCCGAGCAGTACTTC.

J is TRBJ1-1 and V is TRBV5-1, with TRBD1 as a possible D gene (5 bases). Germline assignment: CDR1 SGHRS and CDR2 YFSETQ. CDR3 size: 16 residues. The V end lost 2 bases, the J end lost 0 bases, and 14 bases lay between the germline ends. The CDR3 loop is CASSLLGGGVNTEAFF. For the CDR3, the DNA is TGCGCCAGCAGCTTACTGGGGGGAGGGGTGAACACTGAAGCTTTCTTT.

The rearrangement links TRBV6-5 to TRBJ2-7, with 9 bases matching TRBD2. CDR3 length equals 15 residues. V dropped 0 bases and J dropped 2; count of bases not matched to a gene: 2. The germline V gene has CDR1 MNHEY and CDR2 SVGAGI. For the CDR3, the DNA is TGTGCCAGCAGTTACTCGGCGGGGGGGCCCTACGAGCAGTACTTC. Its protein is CASSYSAGGPYEQYF.

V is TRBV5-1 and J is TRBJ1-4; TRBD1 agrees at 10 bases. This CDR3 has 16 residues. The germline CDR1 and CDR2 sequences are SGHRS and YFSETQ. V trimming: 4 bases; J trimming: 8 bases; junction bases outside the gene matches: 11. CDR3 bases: TGCGCCAGCAGCCCGGATCCGGGACAGGGGAGGGAAAAACTGTTTTTT. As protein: CASSPDPGQGREKLFF.

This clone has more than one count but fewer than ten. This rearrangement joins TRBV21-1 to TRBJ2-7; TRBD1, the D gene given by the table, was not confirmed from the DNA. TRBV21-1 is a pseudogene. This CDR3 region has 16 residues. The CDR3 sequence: CASSDLDRGQSYEQYF. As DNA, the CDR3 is TGTGCCAGCAGCGACCTCGACAGGGGGCAATCCTACGAGCAGTACTTC.

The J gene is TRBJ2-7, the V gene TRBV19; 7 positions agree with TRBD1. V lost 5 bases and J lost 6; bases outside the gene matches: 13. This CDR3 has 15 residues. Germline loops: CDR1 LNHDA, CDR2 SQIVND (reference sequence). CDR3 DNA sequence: TGTGCCAGTAGTCCGCCCGGACAGGACTGGGCCGAGCAGTACTTC. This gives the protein CASSPPGQDWAEQYF.

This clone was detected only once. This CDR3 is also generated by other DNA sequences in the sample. CDR3 protein: CASSWGGSYEQYF. The CDR3 DNA reads TGTGCCAGCAGCTGGGGGGGGTCTTACGAGCAGTACTTC. V usage is TRBV7-2 and J usage is TRBJ2-7; 7 bases are shared with TRBD2. The germline V gene encodes CDR1 SGHTA and CDR2 FQGNSA. The CDR3 loop spans 13 amino acids. V shed 4 bases and J 4 bases; nucleotides not matched to a gene: 4.

The CDR3 is CASSQEGRANYGYTF. The CDR3 nucleotides read TGCGCCAGCAGCCAAGAGGGGAGGGCTAACTATGGCTACACCTTC. This rearrangement joins TRBV4-1 to TRBJ1-2, with D unresolved. CDR1 and CDR2 (germline): MGHRA, YSYEKL. Deletions cut 0 bases from V and 0 bases from J, with 8 bases between. This CDR3 region has 15 residues.

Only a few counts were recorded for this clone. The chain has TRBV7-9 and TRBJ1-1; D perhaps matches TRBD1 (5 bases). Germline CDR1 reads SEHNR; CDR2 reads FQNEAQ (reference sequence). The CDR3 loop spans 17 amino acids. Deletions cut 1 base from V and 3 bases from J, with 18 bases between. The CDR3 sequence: CASSLGLVRDLDTEAFF. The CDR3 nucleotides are TGTGCCAGCAGCTTAGGGCTCGTGAGGGACTTAGACACTGAAGCTTTCTTT.

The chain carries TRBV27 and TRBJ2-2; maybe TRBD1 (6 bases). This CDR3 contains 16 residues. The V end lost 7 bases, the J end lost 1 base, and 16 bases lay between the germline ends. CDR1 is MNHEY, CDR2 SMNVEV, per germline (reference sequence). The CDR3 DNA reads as TGTGCCAGCACCACGAACAGGGCCGAGAACACCGGGGAGCTGTTTTTT. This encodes CASTTNRAENTGELFF.

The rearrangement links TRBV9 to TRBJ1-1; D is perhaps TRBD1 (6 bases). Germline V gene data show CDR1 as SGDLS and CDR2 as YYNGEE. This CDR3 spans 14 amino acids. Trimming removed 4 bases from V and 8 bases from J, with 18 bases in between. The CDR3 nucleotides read TGTGCCAGCAGCATCACCCCGAGGGGGACAGAAGCTTTCTTT. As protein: CASSITPRGTEAFF.